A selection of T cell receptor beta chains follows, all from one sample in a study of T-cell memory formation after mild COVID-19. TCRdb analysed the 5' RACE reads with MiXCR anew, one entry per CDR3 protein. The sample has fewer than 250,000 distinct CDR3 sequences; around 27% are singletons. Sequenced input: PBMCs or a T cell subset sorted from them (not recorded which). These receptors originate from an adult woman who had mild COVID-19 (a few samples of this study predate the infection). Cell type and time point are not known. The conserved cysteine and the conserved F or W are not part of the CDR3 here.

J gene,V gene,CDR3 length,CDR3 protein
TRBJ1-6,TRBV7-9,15,ASSLSSLLTAEQPLH
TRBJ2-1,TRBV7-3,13,ASSLMMGGRHEQF
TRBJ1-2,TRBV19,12,ASSIGDRLYGYT
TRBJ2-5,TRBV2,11,ASNRDGQETQY
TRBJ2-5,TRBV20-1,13,SAGLAGEGQETQY
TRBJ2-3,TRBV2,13,ASSVKAGRTDTQY
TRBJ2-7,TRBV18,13,ASSPGTPGLTEQY
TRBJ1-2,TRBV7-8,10,ASSVSQEGYT
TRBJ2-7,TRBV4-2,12,ASSQEGRVYEQY
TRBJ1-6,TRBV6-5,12,ASSDGLPNSPLH
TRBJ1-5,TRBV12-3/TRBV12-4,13,ASGEGVVGNQPQH
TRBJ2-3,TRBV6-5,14,ASSSGLAGAGDTQY
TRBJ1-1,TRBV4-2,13,ASSLLDGPNTEAF
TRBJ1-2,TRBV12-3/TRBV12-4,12,ASTLGGVDYGYT
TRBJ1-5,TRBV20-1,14,SARAGGGMGNQPQH
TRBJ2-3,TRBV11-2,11,ASSFTGVNTQY
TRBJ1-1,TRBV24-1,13,ATSDSGFQITEAF
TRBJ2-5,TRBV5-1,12,ASSLGQTQETQY
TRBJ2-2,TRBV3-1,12,ASSRKQNTGELF
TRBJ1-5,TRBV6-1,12,ASSETIALSPQH
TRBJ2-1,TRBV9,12,ASSVAAGNNEQF
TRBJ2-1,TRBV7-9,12,ASSFRAGDYEQF
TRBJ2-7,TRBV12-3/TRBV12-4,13,ASRWGQGAQYEQY
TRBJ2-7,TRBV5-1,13,ASRSVTRGSYEQY
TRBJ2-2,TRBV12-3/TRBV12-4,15,ASSFPPGQVGTGELF
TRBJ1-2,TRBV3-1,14,ASSQGPPGYNYGYT
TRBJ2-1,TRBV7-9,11,ASSLPQGWEQF
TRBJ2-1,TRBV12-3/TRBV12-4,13,ASSSDRGGYNEQF